The entry below gives a single TCR beta chain sequence along with its context. Its specificity is unknown. Germline CDR1 and CDR2: SNHLY and FYNNEI. The CDR3 length is 13 residues. Trimming shortened V by 2 bases and J by 11 bases, and 15 bases separated the two germline ends. These data belong to a study of T cell repertoires and HLA-DP antigens. About the research overall: Average DNA input: approximately 240 ng for CD137+CD4+ sorts, 900 to 1,500 ng pre-culture.

Data came from immunoSEQ multiplex PCR; TCRdb stores just in-frame clones and leaves some out. The sample records around 70,000 clones, about four fifths being singletons. Untouched CD4+ T cells were bead-isolated from PBMC at approximately 98% purity. This chain uses TRBV2 with TRBJ1-1, with a weak D call TRBD1 (6 bases). The source of this sequence is a man in his sixties in good health and CMV-seronegative. The material sequenced was CD4+ T cells from PBMCs. The CDR3: CASSERGRSVAFF. Here the CDR3 DNA reads TGTGCCAGCAGTGAACGGGGGCGGTCAGTGGCTTTCTTT.